This T cell receptor (beta chain) appears in the sequencing data of a study of T-cell reconstitution after alpha-beta-depleted transplantation in children. During its preparation, the TCRbeta library received unique molecular identifiers. From the PCR reads, TCRdb called clonotypes with MiXCR, one entry per CDR3 protein. The repertoire has around 500,000 distinct CDR3 sequences, approximately 22% of them found once; the top ten carry 12% to 15%. Study results and caveats: After transplant, high TCRbeta diversity at day 60 in some patients arose from surviving recipient T cells and thymic progenitors. The authors attributed T-cell counts and diversity one year after transplant mostly to newly produced T cells. Several hundred expanded graft clones reportedly were the source of alpha-beta T cells about two months after transplant.

This clonotype was seen ten or more times. What it recognizes is unknown. This CDR3 is built from 14 residues. Germline CDR1 MDHEN, CDR2 SYDVKM. Between the trimmed V and J ends, which lost 0 bases and 3 bases, there was a span of 5 bases. The chain joins TRBV28 to TRBJ1-4; D is undetermined. This specimen consisted of PBMCs, mostly from graft donor cells, obtained 360 days after TCRalphabeta/CD19-depleted stem cell transplant. This clonotype originated in a boy younger than two who had a stem cell transplant for acute myeloid leukemia, so the T cells may come from the graft donor. The CDR3 DNA sequence: TGTGCCAGCAGTTTATGGAGGGCTAATGAAAAACTGTTTTTT. It specifies CASSLWRANEKLFF. Full variable domain (remainder filled in from reference TRBV28 and TRBJ1-4): DVKVTQSSRYLVKRTGEKVFLECVQDMDHENMFWYRQDPGLGLRLIYFSYDVKMKEKGDIPEGYSVSREKKERFSLILESASTNQTSMYLCASSLWRANEKLFFGSGTQLSVL.